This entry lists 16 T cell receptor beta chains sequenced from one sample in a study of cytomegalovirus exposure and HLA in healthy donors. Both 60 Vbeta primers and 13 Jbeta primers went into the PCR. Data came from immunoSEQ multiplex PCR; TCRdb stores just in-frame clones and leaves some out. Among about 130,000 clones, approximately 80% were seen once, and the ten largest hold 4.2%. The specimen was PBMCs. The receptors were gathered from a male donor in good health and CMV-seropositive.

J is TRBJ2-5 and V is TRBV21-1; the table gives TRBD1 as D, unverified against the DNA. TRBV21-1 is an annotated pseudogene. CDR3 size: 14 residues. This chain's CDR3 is CASSNGQGGETQYF. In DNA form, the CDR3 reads TGTGCCAGCAGCAATGGACAGGGTGGAGAGACCCAGTACTTC.

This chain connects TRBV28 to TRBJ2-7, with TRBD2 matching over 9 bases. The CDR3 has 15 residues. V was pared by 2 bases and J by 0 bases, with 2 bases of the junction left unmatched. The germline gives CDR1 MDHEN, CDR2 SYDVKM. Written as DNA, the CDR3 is TGTGCCAGCAGTTTAGCTAGCGGGGTCTCCTACGAGCAGTACTTC. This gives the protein CASSLASGVSYEQYF.

Here the CDR3 reads CASSLGLAGGPGGELFF. CDR3 DNA sequence: TGCGCCAGCAGCTTGGGACTAGCGGGAGGGCCCGGCGGGGAGCTGTTTTTT. The chain joins TRBV5-1 to TRBJ2-2; TRBD2 matches 14 bases. The germline gives CDR1 SGHRS, CDR2 YFSETQ. The CDR3 covers 17 residues. V lost 0 bases to trimming and J lost 7 bases; unmatched junction nucleotides: 5. Supplemented by reference TRBV5-1 and TRBJ2-2, the full variable domain reads KAGVTQTPRYLIKTRGQQVTLSCSPISGHRSVSWYQQTPGQGLQFLFEYFSETQRNKGNFPGRFSGRQFSNSRSEMNVSTLELGDSALYLCASSLGLAGGPGGELFFGEGSRLTVL.

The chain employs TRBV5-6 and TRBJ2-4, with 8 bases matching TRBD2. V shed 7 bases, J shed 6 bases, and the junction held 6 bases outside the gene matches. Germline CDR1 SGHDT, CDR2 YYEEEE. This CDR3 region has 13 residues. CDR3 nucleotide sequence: TGTGCCAGCTCCAGCGGGAGTATAAACATTCAGTACTTC. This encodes CASSSGSINIQYF.

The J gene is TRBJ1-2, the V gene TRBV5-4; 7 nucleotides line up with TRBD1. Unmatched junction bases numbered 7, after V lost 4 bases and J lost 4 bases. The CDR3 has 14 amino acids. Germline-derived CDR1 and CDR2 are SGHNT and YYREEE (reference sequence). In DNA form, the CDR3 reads TGTGCCAGCAGCCGAAGGGACAGCGGCTATGGCTACACCTTC. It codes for CASSRRDSGYGYTF.

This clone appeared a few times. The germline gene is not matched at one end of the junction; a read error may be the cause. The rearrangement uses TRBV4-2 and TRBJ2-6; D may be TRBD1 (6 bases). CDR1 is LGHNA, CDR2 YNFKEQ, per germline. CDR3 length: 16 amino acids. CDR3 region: CASSQDTGSGANGLTF. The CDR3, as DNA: TGTGCCAGCAGCCAAGATACAGGGTCCGGGGCCAACGGCCTGACTTTC.

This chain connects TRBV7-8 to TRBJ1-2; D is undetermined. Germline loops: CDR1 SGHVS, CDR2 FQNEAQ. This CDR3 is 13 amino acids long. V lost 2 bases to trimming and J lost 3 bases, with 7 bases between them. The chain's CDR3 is CASSLFRDYGYTF. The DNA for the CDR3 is TGTGCCAGCAGCTTATTTCGGGACTATGGCTACACCTTC.

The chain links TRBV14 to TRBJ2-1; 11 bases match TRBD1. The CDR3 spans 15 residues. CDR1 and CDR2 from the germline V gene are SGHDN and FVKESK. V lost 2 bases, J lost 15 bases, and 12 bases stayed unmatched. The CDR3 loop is CASSQLGQGEFTRFF. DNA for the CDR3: TGTGCCAGCAGCCAACTGGGACAGGGGGAATTCACCAGGTTCTTC.

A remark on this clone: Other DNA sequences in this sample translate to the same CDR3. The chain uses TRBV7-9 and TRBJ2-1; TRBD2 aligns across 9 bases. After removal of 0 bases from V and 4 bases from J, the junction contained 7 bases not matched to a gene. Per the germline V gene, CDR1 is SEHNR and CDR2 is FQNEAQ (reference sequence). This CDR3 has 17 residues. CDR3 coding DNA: TGTGCCAGCAGCTTAGCCCCTGCGGGGGGGATATACAATGAGCAGTTCTTC. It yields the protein CASSLAPAGGIYNEQFF.

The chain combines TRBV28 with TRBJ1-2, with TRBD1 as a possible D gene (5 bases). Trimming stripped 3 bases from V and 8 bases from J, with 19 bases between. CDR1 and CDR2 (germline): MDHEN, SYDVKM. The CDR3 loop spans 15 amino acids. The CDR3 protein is CASSFIDSAPRGYTF. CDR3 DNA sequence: TGTGCCAGCAGTTTTATAGACAGTGCCCCAAGGGGCTACACCTTC.

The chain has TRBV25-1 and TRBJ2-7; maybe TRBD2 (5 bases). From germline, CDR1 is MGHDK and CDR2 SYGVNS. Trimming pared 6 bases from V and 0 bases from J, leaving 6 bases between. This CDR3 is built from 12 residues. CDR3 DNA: TGTGCCAGCAGCGACTACTCCTACGAGCAGTACTTC. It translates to CASSDYSYEQYF.

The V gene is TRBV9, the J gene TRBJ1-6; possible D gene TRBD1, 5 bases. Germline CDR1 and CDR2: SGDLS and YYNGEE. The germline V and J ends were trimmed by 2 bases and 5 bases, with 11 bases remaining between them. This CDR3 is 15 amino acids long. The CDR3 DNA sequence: TGTGCCAGCAGCGTCGGAGGGACGAATAATTCACCCCTCCACTTT. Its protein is CASSVGGTNNSPLHF. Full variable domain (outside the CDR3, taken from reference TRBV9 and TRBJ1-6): DSGVTQTPKHLITATGQRVTLRCSPRSGDLSVYWYQQSLDQGLQFLIQYYNGEERAKGNILERFSAQQFPDLHSELNLSSLELGDSALYFCASSVGGTNNSPLHFGNGTRLTVT.

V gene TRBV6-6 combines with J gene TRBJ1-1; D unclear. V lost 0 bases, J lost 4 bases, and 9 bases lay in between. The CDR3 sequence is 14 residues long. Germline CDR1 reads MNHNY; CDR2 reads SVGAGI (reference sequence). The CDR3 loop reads CASSYSTGITEAFF. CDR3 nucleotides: TGTGCCAGCAGTTACTCGACGGGGATCACTGAAGCTTTCTTT.

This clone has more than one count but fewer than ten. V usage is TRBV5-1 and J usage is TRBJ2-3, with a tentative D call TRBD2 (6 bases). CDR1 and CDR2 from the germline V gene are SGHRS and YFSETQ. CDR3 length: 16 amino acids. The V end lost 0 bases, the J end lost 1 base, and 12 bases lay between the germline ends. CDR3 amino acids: CASSLAGVAGTDTQYF. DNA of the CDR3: TGCGCCAGCAGCTTGGCCGGTGTAGCGGGCACAGATACGCAGTATTTT.

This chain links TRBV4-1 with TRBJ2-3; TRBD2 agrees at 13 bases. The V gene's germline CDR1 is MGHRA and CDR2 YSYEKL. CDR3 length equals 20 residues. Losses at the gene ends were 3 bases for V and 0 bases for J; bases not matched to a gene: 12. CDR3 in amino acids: CASSHATGTSGTTSTDTQYF. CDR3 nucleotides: TGCGCCAGCAGCCATGCTACCGGGACTAGCGGGACGACTAGCACAGATACGCAGTATTTT.

Here the CDR3 reads CSVLQVEQYF. CDR3 coding DNA: TGCAGCGTTCTCCAGGTCGAGCAGTACTTC. The J gene is TRBJ2-7, the V gene TRBV29-1, with D unresolved. The CDR3 covers 10 residues. The germline V and J ends were trimmed by 5 bases and 6 bases, with 8 bases remaining between them. The germline CDR1 and CDR2 sequences are SQVTM and ANQGSEA.